The rows below give T cell receptor beta chains drawn from one sample of a study of blood T cells in healthy people across ages. TCRdb reanalysed the 5' RACE reads using MiXCR and keeps one entry per CDR3 protein. This sample has over a million distinct CDR3 sequences, with 45% to 70% found just once. The sequencing sample was made of blood. All receptors come from a young man in good health. CDR3s include the opening cysteine and the closing phenylalanine or tryptophan. D genes are given only for firm matches. Clone size is given for some rows only: seen once, a few or many times, or a class if the clone is expanded.

size: few
V: TRBV4-1
D: TRBD1
J: TRBJ2-1
DNA: TGCGCCAGCAGCCATACTCAGGGGGCGCCCCTTAATGAGCAGTTCTTC
CDR3: CASSHTQGAPLNEQFF

size: once
V: TRBV7-9
D: TRBD1
J: TRBJ1-6
DNA: TGTGCCAGCAGCCTCCGCCGCGGGACAGCCTATAATTCACCCCTCCACTTT
CDR3: CASSLRRGTAYNSPLHF

size: -
V: TRBV7-9
D: -
J: TRBJ1-2
DNA: TGTGCCAGCACGAACCCGCAGGGTAGTGGCTACACCTTC
CDR3: CASTNPQGSGYTF

size: once
V: TRBV27
D: TRBD2
J: TRBJ2-1
DNA: TGTGCCAGCAACTATCTAGCGGGGGGCATCAATGAGCAGTTCTTC
CDR3: CASNYLAGGINEQFF

size: -
V: TRBV4-2
D: TRBD2
J: TRBJ2-7
DNA: TGTGCCAGCAGCCAACCTACTAGCGGGGGGTACTCCTACGAGCAGTACTTC
CDR3: CASSQPTSGGYSYEQYF

size: few
V: TRBV13
D: -
J: TRBJ2-6
DNA: TGTGCCAGCAGCTTAGGTATAGGATCTGGGGCCAACGTCCTGACTTTC
CDR3: CASSLGIGSGANVLTF

size: -
V: TRBV4-1
D: TRBD1
J: TRBJ2-7
DNA: TGCGCCAGCAGCGAGGACAGGGGGTCCTACGAGCAGTACTTC
CDR3: CASSEDRGSYEQYF

size: few
V: TRBV12-3/TRBV12-4
D: TRBD2
J: TRBJ2-5
DNA: TGTGCCAGCAGTTTTAAGGCGGGGGGGGAAGAGACCCAGTACTTC
CDR3: CASSFKAGGEETQYF

size: few
V: TRBV5-1
D: -
J: TRBJ2-3
DNA: TGCGCCAGCAGCTTTTATGAACTTGTTGAGGATACGCAGTATTTT
CDR3: CASSFYELVEDTQYF

size: -
V: TRBV27
D: -
J: TRBJ2-5
DNA: TGTGCCAGCTCTACACGACAGGGACTTATCCAAGAGACCCAGTACTTC
CDR3: CASSTRQGLIQETQYF

size: few
V: TRBV2
D: TRBD1
J: TRBJ1-2
DNA: TGTGCCAGCAGTACGACAGGGGGCGGCTATGGCTACACCTTC
CDR3: CASSTTGGGYGYTF

size: -
V: TRBV12-3/TRBV12-4
D: -
J: TRBJ1-2
DNA: TGTGCCAGCAGTTTCCCTCTGGGGGGCTACTATGGCTACACCTTC
CDR3: CASSFPLGGYYGYTF

size: -
V: TRBV28
D: TRBD1
J: TRBJ1-1
DNA: TGTGCCAGCAGTTTATGGGGGGGACAGGGGAGTAGAGAAGCTTTCTTT
CDR3: CASSLWGGQGSREAFF

size: -
V: TRBV20-1
D: -
J: TRBJ2-7
DNA: TGCAGTGCTAGAGATCTAACGTTAAGCTCCTACGAGCAGTACTTC
CDR3: CSARDLTLSSYEQYF

size: -
V: TRBV7-6
D: -
J: TRBJ1-6
DNA: TGTGCCAGCAGCTTAGTGTCAGGGGTGGATTCACCCCTCCACTTT
CDR3: CASSLVSGVDSPLHF

size: -
V: TRBV27
D: TRBD1
J: TRBJ2-7
DNA: TGTGCCAGCAGTTCTATTGGGACAGGGAACTACGAGCAGTACTTC
CDR3: CASSSIGTGNYEQYF

size: -
V: TRBV7-2
D: TRBD2
J: TRBJ2-7
DNA: TGTGCCAGCAGCAACCAGCGGGGGGAGTTTGACGTGCAGTACTTC
CDR3: CASSNQRGEFDVQYF

size: -
V: TRBV4-1
D: TRBD2
J: TRBJ2-1
DNA: TGCGCCAGCAGCCAAGATGTGTTTGGGAGGGTATCCTACAATGAGCAGTTCTTC
CDR3: CASSQDVFGRVSYNEQFF

size: -
V: TRBV6-1
D: -
J: TRBJ1-5
DNA: TGTGCCAGCAGTGAGGCCAGTGTCAATCAGCCCCAGCATTTT
CDR3: CASSEASVNQPQHF

size: once
V: TRBV4-3
D: TRBD1
J: TRBJ1-6
DNA: TGCGCCAGCAGCCGAGGATTCCAGGGGGCACATTCACCCCTCCACTTT
CDR3: CASSRGFQGAHSPLHF

size: once
V: TRBV20-1
D: TRBD1
J: TRBJ1-2
DNA: TGCAGTGCTTCCATGGGAGGGGGCGCCCGACCCTATGGCTACACCTTC
CDR3: CSASMGGGARPYGYTF

size: few
V: TRBV6-6
D: TRBD1
J: TRBJ1-5
DNA: TGTGCCAGCAGTTATGGACAGGAGAATCAGCCCCAGCATTTT
CDR3: CASSYGQENQPQHF

size: -
V: TRBV10-3
D: TRBD2
J: TRBJ2-1
DNA: TGTGCCATCAGTGAGTCTACTAGCGGGAGAGGAGGGAACAATGAGCAGTTCTTC
CDR3: CAISESTSGRGGNNEQFF

size: -
V: TRBV12-3/TRBV12-4
D: -
J: TRBJ2-1
DNA: TGTGCCAGCAGTTTAGTTTCGGGGTTCGATGAGCAGTTCTTC
CDR3: CASSLVSGFDEQFF

size: -
V: TRBV5-1
D: -
J: TRBJ2-1
DNA: TGCGCCAGCAGCCTATTTCCTGACTCCTACAATGAGCAGTTCTTC
CDR3: CASSLFPDSYNEQFF

size: -
V: TRBV20-1
D: TRBD2
J: TRBJ2-3
DNA: TGCAGTGCTAGAGTGACTAGCGGTAGCACAGATACGCAGTATTTT
CDR3: CSARVTSGSTDTQYF

size: -
V: TRBV4-3
D: -
J: TRBJ2-7
DNA: TGCGCCAGCAGCCATACAGGGTCCGGCCACGAGCAGTACTTC
CDR3: CASSHTGSGHEQYF

size: few
V: TRBV29-1
D: -
J: TRBJ2-5
DNA: TGCAGCGTCAGGGATGAGACCCAGTACTTC
CDR3: CSVRDETQYF

size: few
V: TRBV29-1
D: TRBD2
J: TRBJ2-1
DNA: TGCAGCGCGGGACTAGAGTACAATGAGCAGTTCTTC
CDR3: CSAGLEYNEQFF

size: -
V: TRBV18
D: -
J: TRBJ1-5
DNA: TGTGCCAGCTCACCTCGGGACACACGGTCGGCCCAGCATTTT
CDR3: CASSPRDTRSAQHF

size: once
V: TRBV3-1
D: -
J: TRBJ2-5
DNA: TGTGCCAGCAGCCCCCGGGACGGAGGATACCAAGAGACCCAGTACTTC
CDR3: CASSPRDGGYQETQYF

size: -
V: TRBV5-6
D: -
J: TRBJ2-5
DNA: TGTGCCAGCAGCTCCATGGCGGGGCTAGAAGAGACCCAGTACTTC
CDR3: CASSSMAGLEETQYF

size: few
V: TRBV20-1
D: -
J: TRBJ2-5
DNA: TGCAGTGCTAGAGGACGCCCTCCGAGTCAAGAGACCCAGTACTTC
CDR3: CSARGRPPSQETQYF

size: -
V: TRBV9
D: -
J: TRBJ1-5
DNA: TGTGCCAGCAGCGCCGGTGGGGGGCCCCATCAAGCCCAGCATTTT
CDR3: CASSAGGGPHQAQHF

size: once
V: TRBV20-1
D: -
J: TRBJ2-3
DNA: TGCAGTGCTAGAGATCCTGCTAGCTGGGATACGCAGTATTTT
CDR3: CSARDPASWDTQYF

size: -
V: TRBV6-6
D: -
J: TRBJ1-1
DNA: TGTGCCAGCAGTTACGCCGTGCAAGACACTGAAGCTTTCTTT
CDR3: CASSYAVQDTEAFF

size: -
V: TRBV7-9
D: -
J: TRBJ2-1
DNA: TGTGCCAGCAGCTTAGTAGTATACAATGAGCAGTTCTTC
CDR3: CASSLVVYNEQFF

size: few
V: TRBV6-2/TRBV6-3
D: -
J: TRBJ2-7
DNA: TGTGCCAGCAGTTGGAATTTACCCTACGAGCAGTACTTC
CDR3: CASSWNLPYEQYF

size: few
V: TRBV20-1
D: TRBD2
J: TRBJ2-1
DNA: TGCAGTGCTAGAACCCATAGCGGGGGGGACCATGAGCAGTTCTTC
CDR3: CSARTHSGGDHEQFF

size: -
V: TRBV7-2
D: TRBD1
J: TRBJ2-1
DNA: TGTGCCAGCAGCTTGATTAGGGGACAGTTTTACAATGAGCAGTTCTTC
CDR3: CASSLIRGQFYNEQFF

size: -
V: TRBV6-2/TRBV6-3
D: TRBD2
J: TRBJ2-4
DNA: TGTGCCAGCAGTTCCCCTCATTCGAGCGGGGGCGAAAACATTCAGTACTTC
CDR3: CASSSPHSSGGENIQYF

size: -
V: TRBV6-5
D: TRBD1
J: TRBJ2-7
DNA: TGTGCCAGCGGACAGAGAAGGACAGGGGCCGGCGAGCAGTACTTC
CDR3: CASGQRRTGAGEQYF

size: -
V: TRBV14
D: -
J: TRBJ1-2
DNA: TGTGCCAGCAGCCGAGGACAGCCGCATGGCTACACCTTC
CDR3: CASSRGQPHGYTF

size: -
V: TRBV20-1
D: -
J: TRBJ2-3
DNA: TGCAGTGCTATCGGGACTTCAGATACGCAGTATTTT
CDR3: CSAIGTSDTQYF

size: once
V: TRBV3-1
D: TRBD1
J: TRBJ2-3
DNA: TGTGCCAGCAGCCGAGGCCCGGACAGGGCTGTAGATACGCAGTATTTT
CDR3: CASSRGPDRAVDTQYF

size: -
V: TRBV5-6
D: -
J: TRBJ2-5
DNA: TGTGCCAGCAGCTCATCCCGAAGGGACCTAGAGACCCAGTACTTC
CDR3: CASSSSRRDLETQYF

size: few
V: TRBV5-1
D: -
J: TRBJ2-5
DNA: TGCGCCAGCAGTCCCGACGGGCTGCGGGAGACCCAGTACTTC
CDR3: CASSPDGLRETQYF

size: -
V: TRBV27
D: TRBD1
J: TRBJ1-2
DNA: TGTGCCAGCAGTCCGCTTAGGGACAGGCTAAACTATGGCTACACCTTC
CDR3: CASSPLRDRLNYGYTF

size: -
V: TRBV4-3
D: -
J: TRBJ1-1
DNA: TGCGCCAGCAGCCCGTCAATCGGGGGCGCTGAAGCTTTCTTT
CDR3: CASSPSIGGAEAFF

size: -
V: TRBV5-1
D: -
J: TRBJ2-3
DNA: TGCGCCAGCAGCCATCGGAGGCGCGGCACAGATACGCAGTATTTT
CDR3: CASSHRRRGTDTQYF

size: once
V: TRBV14
D: -
J: TRBJ2-1
DNA: TGTGCCAGCAGCCCGATAGGTGGGCTCAATGAGCAGTTCTTC
CDR3: CASSPIGGLNEQFF

size: -
V: TRBV10-3
D: -
J: TRBJ2-2
DNA: TGTGCCATCAGTGCTGGTGGGGAGCTGTTTTTT
CDR3: CAISAGGELFF

size: -
V: TRBV15
D: -
J: TRBJ2-1
DNA: TGTGCCGCCAGCAGAGATAAGTGGGGTGAGCAGTTCTTC
CDR3: CAASRDKWGEQFF

size: -
V: TRBV10-2
D: -
J: TRBJ1-2
DNA: TGCGCCAGCACCAGACGACAGGAGATCTATGGCTACACCTTC
CDR3: CASTRRQEIYGYTF

size: -
V: TRBV12-3/TRBV12-4
D: -
J: TRBJ2-7
DNA: TGTGCCAGCAGTCCGGACCGGGCCCTCTCCTACGAGCAGTACTTC
CDR3: CASSPDRALSYEQYF

size: -
V: TRBV20-1
D: TRBD1
J: TRBJ2-7
DNA: TGCAGTGCGACTAAGAACAGGGGAAGTACCTACGAGCAGTACTTC
CDR3: CSATKNRGSTYEQYF

size: -
V: TRBV29-1
D: -
J: TRBJ1-3
DNA: TGCAGCGTCCAGGGAACTCGGACTGGAAACACCATATATTTT
CDR3: CSVQGTRTGNTIYF

size: -
V: TRBV12-3/TRBV12-4
D: TRBD2
J: TRBJ2-7
DNA: TGTGCCAGCACCTCAGCGGGTGGTAGCGGGAACCTCCCCTCCTACGAGCAGTACTTC
CDR3: CASTSAGGSGNLPSYEQYF

size: few
V: TRBV2
D: TRBD1
J: TRBJ2-3
DNA: TGTGCCAGCGAAGGGACAGCGAGGGGGCTCCCCACAGATACGCAGTATTTT
CDR3: CASEGTARGLPTDTQYF

size: few
V: TRBV9
D: -
J: TRBJ2-1
DNA: TGTGCCAGCAGCGTAGGAGGGAGCAGTATCGTCAATGAGCAGTTCTTC
CDR3: CASSVGGSSIVNEQFF